These 16 T cell receptor beta chains were sequenced from one sample in a study of cytomegalovirus exposure and HLA in healthy donors. In the PCR, 60 Vbeta and 13 Jbeta primers were used. TCRdb's table, derived via immunoSEQ multiplex PCR, lists solely in-frame clones and lacks some. The sample contains over 200,000 clones, about 79% of which appear only once. The material sequenced was PBMCs. Receptor source: a male donor in good health and CMV-seronegative.

The gene calls are TRBV9 and TRBJ1-2; 8 bases are a match to TRBD1. Germline lookup yields CDR1 SGDLS and CDR2 YYNGEE. CDR3 length: 11 amino acids. J gave up 10 bases and V 7 bases, and 6 bases lay outside the gene matches. The CDR3 DNA is TGTGCCAGCCTGTCGCAGGGGGCCTACACCTTC. This translates into CASLSQGAYTF.

The genes are TRBV7-2 and TRBJ2-5, with 12 nucleotides matching TRBD2. CDR3 length: 19 amino acids. The V segment lost 1 base and the J segment 3 bases; nucleotides outside the gene matches: 12. Germline V gives CDR1 SGHTA, CDR2 FQGNSA. CDR3: CASSLVGWTSGILKETQYF. For the CDR3, the DNA is TGTGCCAGCAGCTTAGTCGGGTGGACTAGCGGGATTCTTAAAGAGACCCAGTACTTC.

The chain joins TRBV27 to TRBJ2-5; 7 nucleotides match TRBD2. After removal of 5 bases from V and 5 bases from J, the junction contained 11 bases not matched to a gene. Looked up from germline, CDR1 is MNHEY and CDR2 is SMNVEV (reference sequence). The CDR3 extends over 15 amino acids. The CDR3 DNA follows: TGTGCCAGCAGTAAAAAGTGGGGGGGGTCGGAGACCCAGTACTTC. The encoded protein is CASSKKWGGSETQYF.

The rearrangement joins TRBV28 to TRBJ1-4; D might be TRBD1 (6 bases). This CDR3 contains 15 residues. Germline V gives CDR1 MDHEN, CDR2 SYDVKM. Trimming pared 4 bases from V and 7 bases from J, leaving 16 bases between. The CDR3: CASSSPGQWGEKLFF. In DNA, the CDR3 is TGTGCCAGCAGTTCCCCGGGACAATGGGGTGAAAAACTGTTTTTT.

The chain carries TRBV29-1 and TRBJ1-1; 12 nucleotides align to TRBD1. CDR1 SQVTM and CDR2 ANQGSEA come from the germline V gene. This CDR3 is built from 15 residues. After removal of 8 bases from V and 5 bases from J, the junction contained 12 bases not matched to a gene. CDR3 residues: CSHQGQGAFGTEAFF. For the CDR3, the DNA is TGCAGCCACCAGGGACAGGGGGCTTTTGGGACTGAAGCTTTCTTT.

The chain recombines TRBV7-9 with TRBJ2-2; D gene uncertain. Germline V gene data show CDR1 as SEHNR and CDR2 as FQNEAQ (reference sequence). Trimming left V 5 bases short and J 5 bases short, with 12 bases between. The CDR3 covers 14 residues. CDR3: CASSHGSGTGELFF. CDR3 nucleotides: TGTGCCAGCAGCCACGGTAGTGGTACCGGGGAGCTGTTTTTT.

The chain links TRBV10-3 to TRBJ2-1, with TRBD1 identical over 7 bases. The germline gives CDR1 ENHRY, CDR2 SYGVKD. The CDR3 consists of 14 residues. Germline trimming cut 7 bases from V and 1 base from J; bases unmatched to any gene: 4. The CDR3 loop is CAINRGESYNEQFF. The CDR3 DNA reads TGTGCCATCAACAGGGGAGAGTCCTACAATGAGCAGTTCTTC.

J is TRBJ2-2 and V is TRBV7-9; 11 bases line up with TRBD2. Germline V CDR1 and CDR2: SEHNR, FQNEAQ (reference sequence). The CDR3 spans 15 residues. After removal of 5 bases from V and 4 bases from J, the junction contained 3 bases not matched to a gene. The CDR3 region is CASSPGLAGTGELFF. In DNA, the CDR3 is TGTGCCAGCAGCCCAGGACTAGCGGGCACCGGGGAGCTGTTTTTT.

The V gene is TRBV7-3, the J gene TRBJ2-7; D may be TRBD1 (5 bases). CDR3 length equals 13 residues. V lost 4 bases, J lost 3 bases, and 10 bases lay in between. CDR1 and CDR2 from the germline V gene are SGHTA and FQGTGA. This CDR3 is CASSSQGHYEQYF. CDR3 coding DNA: TGTGCCAGCAGCTCCCAGGGCCACTACGAGCAGTACTTC.

This chain links TRBV28 with TRBJ2-7, with 9 nucleotides matching TRBD2. The CDR3 is made up of 16 amino acids. Germline V CDR1 and CDR2: MDHEN, SYDVKM. V lost 6 bases and J lost 3; bases outside the gene matches: 12. CDR3 protein: CASSRPPREGVYEQYF. The CDR3 region has the DNA TGTGCCAGCAGCCGCCCACCGCGGGAGGGGGTCTACGAGCAGTACTTC.

This clone has more than one count but fewer than ten. The genes are TRBV4-3 and TRBJ2-1; possibly TRBD1 for D (6 bases). Germline loops: CDR1 LGHNA, CDR2 YSLEER. V lost 1 base and J lost 6, with 25 bases in between. There are 19 residues in the CDR3. Here the CDR3 reads CASSQGPRVMGAIGNEQFF. The CDR3 DNA sequence: TGCGCCAGCAGCCAAGGACCCAGGGTGATGGGGGCCATAGGCAATGAGCAGTTCTTC.

The rearrangement links TRBV5-4 to TRBJ2-7; 9 bases match TRBD1. Germline CDR1 reads SGHNT; CDR2 reads YYREEE (reference sequence). Trimming at V came to 2 bases and at J to 2 bases, leaving 8 bases not matched to a gene. The CDR3 sequence is 16 residues long. CDR3 nucleotides: TGTGCCAGCAGCTTCGCCTCTGGGACAGGGACCTACGAGCAGTACTTC. It codes for CASSFASGTGTYEQYF.

The chain is built from TRBV7-6 and TRBJ1-4; 9 bases fit TRBD1. V trimming: 4 bases; J trimming: 6 bases; junction bases outside the gene matches: 0. Per the germline V gene, CDR1 is SGHVS and CDR2 is FNYEAQ. The CDR3 sequence is 13 residues long. The CDR3 nucleotides read TGTGCCAGCAGCTGGACAGGGGATGAAAAACTGTTTTTT. It yields the protein CASSWTGDEKLFF.

About this clone itself: A read error may produce the germline difference seen at one junction end. V and J are TRBV7-7 and TRBJ2-5, with D perhaps matching TRBD2 (6 bases). The CDR3 runs to 15 residues. The germline gives CDR1 SSHAT, CDR2 FNYEAQ (reference sequence). The chain's CDR3 is CASSFGGGGQETQYF. The CDR3 DNA follows: TGTGCTAGCAGCTTTGGGGGAGGTGGACAAGAGACCCAGTACTTC.

The chain recombines TRBV6-6 with TRBJ2-1; 9 bases line up with TRBD2. Germline loops: CDR1 MNHNY, CDR2 SVGAGI (reference sequence). J gave up 4 bases and V 5 bases, and 6 bases lay outside the gene matches. This CDR3 is 15 amino acids long. The CDR3 sequence: CASSPERGAYNEQFF. CDR3 in DNA: TGTGCCAGCAGTCCCGAGCGGGGGGCATACAATGAGCAGTTCTTC.

The chain carries TRBV11-3 and TRBJ2-7; 9 bases fit TRBD1. The CDR3 runs to 15 residues. Germline-derived CDR1 and CDR2 are SGHNT and YENEEA. J gave up 4 bases and V 5 bases, and 9 bases lay outside the gene matches. CDR3 region: CASSATTGGVYEQYF. DNA for the CDR3: TGTGCCAGCAGCGCCACGACAGGGGGAGTTTACGAGCAGTACTTC. Supplemented by reference TRBV11-3 and TRBJ2-7, the full variable domain reads EAGVVQSPRYKIIEKKQPVAFWCNPISGHNTLYWYLQNLGQGPELLIRYENEEAVDDSQLPKDRFSAERLKGVDSTLKIQPAELGDSAVYLCASSATTGGVYEQYFGPGTRLTVT.